This T cell receptor beta chain was captured in a study of blood T cell repertoires in COVID-19 (dated by TCRdb to 2020 to 2021). Context from the whole study: The collaborator samples originated in the United States, Italy and Spain and spanned the acute and convalescent phases of COVID-19. The samples were drawn from the first 160 participants of the ongoing ImmuneRACE study and from roughly 1,300 subjects provided by 6 global collaborators. The repertoires were made available in a free public database intended to serve as a resource for research on the immune response to SARS-CoV-2. Where available, HLA class I and class II types were obtained from metadata supplied by the sample provider rather than from assay-based typing. Subjects who had been exposed to COVID-19, were actively infected with it, or had recovered from it provided the deeply sampled blood TCRbeta repertoires that made up the dataset. The material from the prospective study consisted of cDNA or gDNA derived from T cells, B-cell-depleted T cells, or PBMCs. Sample metadata almost always included a de-identified subject ID, COVID-19 status, age in years and sex. General findings and caveats noted by the study authors: How much clinical and demographic metadata was included differed by source and by participant, and the metadata was provided uncurated.

The collaborating institutions used their own protocols to collect whole blood in K2EDTA tubes. For TCRbeta analysis, collaborators shipped samples in one of three forms: frozen whole blood, isolated PBMCs, or DNA extracted from either of those sample types. The immunoSEQ Assay, a bias-controlled multiplex PCR, was used to amplify TCRbeta CDR3 regions from genomic DNA. The published analysis was carried out like this. Within the assay, amplification of reference gene primers was used to estimate how many nucleated cells each sample contained. Sequence reads were collapsed and filtered to measure the absolute abundance of every unique TCRbeta CDR3 rearrangement. For each sample, productive Simpson clonality was calculated by taking the square root of Simpson's diversity index across productive rearrangements. TCRdb re-hosts the immuneACCESS table, in-frame sequences only. Its copies lack some clones; in the studies checked, an unresolved V gene accounts for under half of them, and the cause for the rest is not known. Clonal size and the V and J genes are those of that table, whereas D and trimming came from the DNA. Across this sample there are tens of thousands of clones, with about 90% seen only once. The top ten constitute roughly an eighth of the sample.

Comments on this clone: Its target antigen remains unknown. No much larger clonotype is one base removed from it; base qualities were not supplied.

This receptor was taken from a human donor in a cohort sampled during active COVID-19. Material for sequencing was peripheral blood.

At the DNA level, the sequence is TGTGCCAGCAGCTTTGGACAGTATGCTGAAGCTTTCTTT. The encoded protein is CASSFGQYAEAFF. The chain was built from TRBV5-4 and TRBJ1-1; TRBD1 might be the D gene, on 6 matching bases. Trimming at the junction amounts to 2 bases on V and 6 bases on J, and the germline ends lie 11 bases apart. Per the germline V gene (reference sequence), SGHNT is the CDR1 and YYREEE is the CDR2. The CDR3 holds 13 amino acids from the cysteine to the phenylalanine. Just CDR3 DNA is preserved here, 39 bases in frame from base 1.